This T cell receptor (beta chain) originates from a study of OX40 agonist ivuxolimab in advanced cancers. Study information: All patients had ivuxolimab intravenously every 2 weeks at 0.01 to 10 mg/kg. Findings of the study overall: Expanded clones were, on average, more numerous among CD8+ T cells than CD4+.

Trimming shortened V by 5 bases and J by 4 bases, and 11 bases separated the two germline ends. The CDR3 is made up of 13 amino acids. Germline-derived CDR1 and CDR2 are LNHNV and YYDKDF (reference sequence). Comment on this clone: The antigen remains unidentified.

Clones were sequenced by immunoSEQ multiplex PCR, and TCRdb holds only the in-frame ones, with some missing. This table has around 70,000 clones, around four fifths appearing once. The sequencing here drew on CD4+ or CD8+ T cells sorted from blood, taken in a trial of the OX40 agonist ivuxolimab. This receptor was taken from an adult with an advanced solid tumor such as melanoma, head and neck, liver or kidney cancer. The rearrangement links TRBV15 to TRBJ2-5, with D perhaps TRBD1 or TRBD2 (6 bases each). CDR3 amino acids: CATSAQGGETQYF. CDR3 nucleotide sequence: TGTGCCACCAGCGCACAGGGAGGAGAGACCCAGTACTTC.